This TCR beta chain was profiled in a study of blood T cell repertoires in COVID-19. Germline V gene data show CDR1 as LGHNA and CDR2 as YSLEER. This CDR3 is 14 amino acids long. Trimming stripped 0 bases from V and 9 bases from J, with 14 bases between. Authors' methods: Reference gene primers were amplified, and this amplification served to estimate nucleated cell counts. Profiled with immunoSEQ multiplex PCR; TCRdb holds only in-frame clones, not every one. The D gene and trimming were derived from the DNA, and the V and J assignments and clone size from that table. The table shows 270,000 or so clones, with roughly 85% occurring only once.

This receptor was identified in a woman aged 50 to 65 who had recovered from COVID-19. Sequenced input: peripheral blood. The chain employs TRBV4-3 and TRBJ2-5; D is possibly TRBD1 (6 bases). CDR3 bases: TGCGCCAGCAGCCAAGAAGCTCAGTACAGGGCCCAGTACTTC. Its translation: CASSQEAQYRAQYF.